These T cell receptor beta chains were read from a single sample in a study of blood T cell repertoires in COVID-19. Libraries were prepared by immunoSEQ multiplex PCR; TCRdb keeps only in-frame clonotypes and omits some of them. The sample holds 250,000 to 400,000 clones, about 85% seen once. The sample comprised PBMCs or T cells enriched from blood (not recorded which). Receptors originate from a woman in her twenties or thirties who had been exposed to COVID-19. CDR3s include the opening cysteine and the closing phenylalanine or tryptophan. The order of the fields is D gene, V gene, clone size, J gene, CDR3 protein, CDR3 DNA. A D gene is named only where the DNA matches it firmly. A clone size is listed for some rows: how often the clone was seen (once, few, many), or a class if it is expanded.

d_call: TRBD1
v_call: TRBV24-1
clone_size: -
j_call: TRBJ2-1
cdr3_aa: CATSDTRGQHYNEQFF
cdr3_nt: TGTGCCACCAGTGATACTCGGGGACAGCACTACAATGAGCAGTTCTTC

d_call: TRBD1
v_call: TRBV30
clone_size: -
j_call: TRBJ2-1
cdr3_aa: CAWSGGTGSDEQFF
cdr3_nt: TGTGCCTGGAGTGGTGGGACAGGGTCCGATGAGCAGTTCTTC

d_call: -
v_call: TRBV27
clone_size: -
j_call: TRBJ1-1
cdr3_aa: CASSSILQGEAFF
cdr3_nt: TGTGCCAGCAGTTCGATTTTACAGGGTGAAGCTTTCTTT

d_call: -
v_call: TRBV6-5
clone_size: -
j_call: TRBJ1-4
cdr3_aa: CVSSYSGGKKLFF
cdr3_nt: TGTGTCAGCAGTTACTCGGGGGGAAAAAAACTGTTTTTT

d_call: -
v_call: TRBV28
clone_size: -
j_call: TRBJ2-5
cdr3_aa: CASSLSRDYLLAQYF
cdr3_nt: TGTGCCAGCAGTTTAAGTAGAGACTACCTCCTGGCCCAGTACTTC

d_call: TRBD1
v_call: TRBV5-1
clone_size: -
j_call: TRBJ1-6
cdr3_aa: CASSSVTGVASPLHF
cdr3_nt: TGCGCCAGCAGCTCGGTGACAGGGGTGGCTTCACCCCTCCACTTT

d_call: -
v_call: TRBV30
clone_size: -
j_call: TRBJ1-2
cdr3_aa: CAWSQGHGYTF
cdr3_nt: TGTGCCTGGAGTCAGGGGCATGGCTACACCTTC

d_call: TRBD1
v_call: TRBV7-3
clone_size: -
j_call: TRBJ2-6
cdr3_aa: CASSLTGVGTANSGANVLTF
cdr3_nt: TGTGCCAGCAGCTTAACAGGGGTTGGGACAGCCAATTCTGGGGCCAACGTCCTGACTTTC

d_call: -
v_call: TRBV28
clone_size: -
j_call: TRBJ1-2
cdr3_aa: CASSLPGMNGYTF
cdr3_nt: TGTGCCAGCAGTTTACCAGGGATGAATGGCTACACCTTC

d_call: TRBD2
v_call: TRBV15
clone_size: few
j_call: TRBJ2-3
cdr3_aa: CATSHSGRTDTQYF
cdr3_nt: TGTGCCACCAGCCATAGCGGGCGCACAGATACGCAGTATTTT

d_call: TRBD1
v_call: TRBV7-9
clone_size: -
j_call: TRBJ2-5
cdr3_aa: CASSLGGQGQETQYF
cdr3_nt: TGTGCCAGCAGCTTAGGGGGACAGGGACAAGAGACCCAGTACTTC

d_call: -
v_call: TRBV25-1
clone_size: -
j_call: TRBJ2-1
cdr3_aa: CASTSGLYNEQFF
cdr3_nt: TGTGCCAGCACCAGTGGACTATACAATGAGCAGTTCTTC

d_call: -
v_call: TRBV7-9
clone_size: many
j_call: TRBJ1-1
cdr3_aa: CASSLKDSEAFF
cdr3_nt: TGTGCCAGCAGCTTAAAGGACAGCGAAGCTTTCTTT

d_call: TRBD1
v_call: TRBV4-2
clone_size: -
j_call: TRBJ1-1
cdr3_aa: CASSPKATGTGSTEAFF
cdr3_nt: TGTGCCAGCAGCCCCAAGGCGACCGGGACAGGAAGCACTGAAGCTTTCTTT

d_call: TRBD1
v_call: TRBV7-3
clone_size: once
j_call: TRBJ2-5
cdr3_aa: CASSLTGTGGETQYF
cdr3_nt: TGTGCCAGCAGCTTAACTGGGACAGGGGGGGAGACCCAGTACTTC

d_call: -
v_call: TRBV11-2
clone_size: -
j_call: TRBJ1-1
cdr3_aa: CASSLGAALGTEAFF
cdr3_nt: TGTGCCAGCAGCTTAGGGGCCGCCTTAGGCACTGAAGCTTTCTTT

d_call: TRBD1
v_call: TRBV10-3
clone_size: -
j_call: TRBJ1-1
cdr3_aa: CAISGTARNTEAFF
cdr3_nt: TGTGCCATCTCAGGGACAGCGAGGAACACTGAAGCTTTCTTT

d_call: -
v_call: TRBV3-1/TRBV3-2
clone_size: few
j_call: TRBJ2-2
cdr3_aa: CASSQGRNTGELFF
cdr3_nt: TGTGCCAGCAGCCAGGGGAGAAACACCGGGGAGCTGTTTTTT

d_call: TRBD2
v_call: TRBV9
clone_size: -
j_call: TRBJ2-3
cdr3_aa: CASSVVAGGPLDTQYF
cdr3_nt: TGTGCCAGCAGCGTAGTAGCGGGAGGGCCTTTGGATACGCAGTATTTT

d_call: -
v_call: TRBV5-1
clone_size: few
j_call: TRBJ2-1
cdr3_aa: CASSAGTHTFNEQFF
cdr3_nt: TGCGCCAGCAGTGCCGGGACTCATACATTTAATGAGCAGTTCTTC

d_call: -
v_call: TRBV19
clone_size: few
j_call: TRBJ2-3
cdr3_aa: CASSSQRGGDTQYF
cdr3_nt: TGTGCCAGTAGTAGCCAAAGGGGTGGAGATACGCAGTATTTT

d_call: TRBD1
v_call: TRBV19
clone_size: -
j_call: TRBJ1-5
cdr3_aa: CASSIKRTGGGNQPQHF
cdr3_nt: TGTGCCAGTAGTATTAAACGGACAGGGGGAGGCAATCAGCCCCAGCATTTT

d_call: -
v_call: TRBV28
clone_size: -
j_call: TRBJ1-5
cdr3_aa: CASRIPIGSNQPQHF
cdr3_nt: TGTGCCAGCAGGATTCCGATCGGTAGCAATCAGCCCCAGCATTTT

d_call: TRBD1
v_call: TRBV2
clone_size: -
j_call: TRBJ2-5
cdr3_aa: CASRDRGFIQETQYF
cdr3_nt: TGTGCCAGCAGGGACAGGGGATTTATTCAAGAGACCCAGTACTTC

d_call: -
v_call: TRBV30
clone_size: -
j_call: TRBJ1-5
cdr3_aa: CAWTGGLGQPQHF
cdr3_nt: TGTGCCTGGACCGGGGGGCTAGGTCAGCCCCAGCATTTT

d_call: -
v_call: TRBV11-3
clone_size: -
j_call: TRBJ2-3
cdr3_aa: CASSLGISGDSTDTQYF
cdr3_nt: TGTGCCAGCAGCTTAGGTATCTCGGGGGATAGCACAGATACGCAGTATTTT

d_call: TRBD1
v_call: TRBV7-2
clone_size: -
j_call: TRBJ2-7
cdr3_aa: CASSLLPTGNEQYF
cdr3_nt: TGTGCCAGCAGCTTACTCCCGACAGGGAACGAGCAGTACTTC

d_call: -
v_call: TRBV28
clone_size: -
j_call: TRBJ1-5
cdr3_aa: CASSRRNSQHF
cdr3_nt: TGTGCCAGCAGTCGCAGGAACTCCCAGCATTTT

d_call: TRBD1
v_call: TRBV9
clone_size: -
j_call: TRBJ2-7
cdr3_aa: CASSVGQGAFEQYF
cdr3_nt: TGTGCCAGCAGCGTCGGACAGGGGGCCTTCGAGCAGTACTTC

d_call: TRBD2
v_call: TRBV5-1
clone_size: once
j_call: TRBJ2-3
cdr3_aa: CASSLESGATDTQYF
cdr3_nt: TGCGCCAGCAGCTTGGAGAGCGGGGCGACAGATACGCAGTATTTT

d_call: -
v_call: TRBV11-2
clone_size: -
j_call: TRBJ2-2
cdr3_aa: CASSPRSVGELFF
cdr3_nt: TGTGCCAGCAGCCCCCGGTCCGTCGGGGAGCTGTTTTTT

d_call: -
v_call: TRBV5-1
clone_size: -
j_call: TRBJ2-5
cdr3_aa: CASSPLGGNQETQYF
cdr3_nt: TGCGCCAGCAGCCCGCTTGGCGGGAACCAAGAGACCCAGTACTTC

d_call: TRBD2
v_call: TRBV7-9
clone_size: -
j_call: TRBJ2-7
cdr3_aa: CASSKTSGAYEQYF
cdr3_nt: TGTGCCAGCAGCAAGACTAGCGGGGCCTACGAGCAGTACTTC

d_call: -
v_call: TRBV3-1/TRBV3-2
clone_size: -
j_call: TRBJ2-5
cdr3_aa: CASSPNPSASGETQYF
cdr3_nt: TGTGCCAGCAGCCCCAATCCTAGCGCCTCAGGAGAGACCCAGTACTTC

d_call: TRBD2
v_call: TRBV10-3
clone_size: -
j_call: TRBJ2-1
cdr3_aa: CATGLAGGPTEQFF
cdr3_nt: TGTGCCACCGGACTAGCGGGAGGGCCCACGGAGCAGTTCTTC

d_call: -
v_call: TRBV7-2
clone_size: -
j_call: TRBJ2-5
cdr3_aa: CASSLTALAETQYF
cdr3_nt: TGTGCCAGCAGTCTGACAGCGTTGGCAGAGACCCAGTACTTC

d_call: TRBD2
v_call: TRBV9
clone_size: -
j_call: TRBJ2-7
cdr3_aa: CASSPPLAGDYEQYF
cdr3_nt: TGTGCCAGCAGCCCACCCCTAGCGGGAGACTACGAGCAGTACTTC

d_call: TRBD1
v_call: TRBV19
clone_size: -
j_call: TRBJ1-4
cdr3_aa: CASRDNRGDEKLFF
cdr3_nt: TGTGCCAGTAGGGACAACAGGGGGGATGAAAAACTGTTTTTT